This T cell receptor beta chain is from a study of technical replicates of blood from several donors. The protocol was immunoSEQ multiplex PCR, while the TCRdb copy is restricted to in-frame clones and leaves out a portion. The data hold about 82,000 clones, with nearly 96% observed a single time. The CDR3 runs to 15 residues. J gave up 1 base and V 6 bases, and 8 bases lay outside the gene matches. CDR1 is LNHNV and CDR2 is YYDKDF in the germline V gene (reference sequence). The V gene is TRBV15, the J gene TRBJ1-1, with TRBD1 identical over 7 bases. The TCR comes from a human donor in good health. The sample taken for sequencing was T cells isolated from PBMCs. This CDR3 reads CATRVYGQENTEAFF. As DNA, the CDR3 is TGTGCCACCAGGGTTTACGGACAGGAGAACACTGAAGCTTTCTTT.